What follows are 27 T cell receptor beta chains derived from one specimen sequenced in a study of T cell responses to AZD1222 COVID-19 vaccine. TCRdb's table, derived via immunoSEQ multiplex PCR, lists solely in-frame clones and lacks some. Of roughly 120,000 clones listed, about 87% were seen once; the top ten hold around 8.6%. The material sequenced was peripheral blood, taken on day 0 of AZD1222 vaccination. The receptors derive from an adult in good health.

The genes are TRBV9 and TRBJ2-1; 14 positions agree with TRBD2. After removal of 1 base from V and 4 bases from J, the junction contained 7 bases not matched to a gene. The CDR3 is 18 amino acids. Germline CDR1 and CDR2: SGDLS and YYNGEE. The CDR3: CASSVLGLAGGGYNEQFF. CDR3 in DNA: TGTGCCAGCAGCGTATTAGGACTAGCGGGGGGCGGGTACAATGAGCAGTTCTTC.

The chain links TRBV2 to TRBJ1-2, with 8 bases lining up with TRBD1. Germline lookup yields CDR1 SNHLY and CDR2 FYNNEI. Germline trimming cut 6 bases from V and 6 bases from J; bases unmatched to any gene: 9. The CDR3 is 14 residues long. The CDR3 DNA sequence: TGTGCCAGCAGACCTGGGGGACAGGACCATGGCTACACCTTC. Protein sequence: CASRPGGQDHGYTF.

V usage is TRBV5-1 and J usage is TRBJ2-1; 10 nucleotides agree with TRBD1. J lost 9 bases, V lost 3 bases, and 9 bases had no gene match. The germline gives CDR1 SGHRS, CDR2 YFSETQ. The CDR3 is made up of 15 amino acids. Here the CDR3 DNA reads TGCGCCAGCAGCTATCGACAGGGGGCGCCGGGTGAGCAGTTCTTC. This codes for CASSYRQGAPGEQFF.

This chain connects TRBV2 to TRBJ1-5; unclear D gene. Germline loops: CDR1 SNHLY, CDR2 FYNNEI. V lost 5 bases to trimming and J lost 0 bases, with 11 bases between them. This CDR3 has 15 residues. The DNA of the CDR3 is TGTGCCAGCAGTCTCGGGGAATATAGCAATCAGCCCCAGCATTTT. This codes for CASSLGEYSNQPQHF.

This clone showed up just once. The chain has TRBV5-4 and TRBJ1-3, with D unresolved. The CDR3 sequence is 15 residues long. CDR1 SGHNT and CDR2 YYREEE come from the germline V gene (reference sequence). V was trimmed by 4 bases and J by 3 bases, leaving 14 bases between them. The CDR3 DNA is TGTGCCAGCAGCCTAAGCACGGGAGTTGGAAACACCATATATTTT. Its translation: CASSLSTGVGNTIYF.

The J gene is TRBJ1-1, the V gene TRBV7-8; D is unclear. The length of the CDR3 is 12 residues. The germline V and J ends were trimmed by 2 bases and 4 bases, with 5 bases remaining between them. CDR1 is SGHVS, CDR2 FQNEAQ, per germline. This CDR3 is CASSLSATEAFF. The DNA of the CDR3 is TGTGCCAGCAGCTTATCTGCCACTGAAGCTTTCTTT.

The chain joins TRBV24-1 to TRBJ2-2; 11 bases are a match to TRBD1. This CDR3 is built from 16 residues. With V trimmed by 9 bases and J by 3 bases, 8 bases remained unmatched. Germline V lookup: CDR1 KGHDR, CDR2 SFDVKD. For the CDR3, the DNA is TGTGCCACCCGAATTTGGGACAGGGGGGACACCGGGGAGCTGTTTTTT. Translation: CATRIWDRGDTGELFF.

The V call is TRBV24-1, the J call TRBJ2-2; TRBD2 aligns across 7 bases. This CDR3 region has 15 residues. Losses at the gene ends were 5 bases for V and 7 bases for J; bases not matched to a gene: 9. Germline assignment: CDR1 KGHDR and CDR2 SFDVKD. CDR3 sequence (DNA): TGTGCCACCAGTGCTGGCGGGGGAGGTATCGGGGAGCTGTTTTTT. Encoded protein: CATSAGGGGIGELFF.

The chain recombines TRBV11-3 with TRBJ1-1; no clear D gene. The CDR3 totals 13 residues. Germline CDR1 is SGHNT and CDR2 is YENEEA. Deletions cut 3 bases from V and 7 bases from J, with 12 bases between. The DNA of the CDR3 is TGTGCCAGCAGCTTCGGCGGCCTAAATGAAGCTTTCTTT. As protein: CASSFGGLNEAFF.

The chain has TRBV11-2 and TRBJ2-7, with 7 positions matching TRBD2. J lost 1 base, V lost 5 bases, and 11 bases had no gene match. This CDR3 spans 16 amino acids. Germline V gives CDR1 SGHAT, CDR2 FQNNGV. The CDR3 reads CASSPLRGDRSYEQYF. As DNA, the CDR3 is TGTGCCAGCAGCCCCCTCCGGGGGGATCGGTCCTACGAGCAGTACTTC.

V usage is TRBV7-2 and J usage is TRBJ2-7; 8 positions agree with TRBD2. The CDR3 spans 14 residues. Germline loops: CDR1 SGHTA, CDR2 FQGNSA. J lost 1 base, V lost 6 bases, and 5 bases had no gene match. CDR3 bases: TGTGCCAGCAGACCGGCGGGGGGTTCCTACGAGCAGTACTTC. Protein product: CASRPAGGSYEQYF.

The DNA for the CDR3 is TGCGCCAGCAGCCCGGGGACAGGGGTTGAAGCTTTCTTT. Protein sequence: CASSPGTGVEAFF. V is TRBV5-1 and J is TRBJ1-1; 10 bases are shared with TRBD1. Germline V CDR1 and CDR2: SGHRS, YFSETQ. The CDR3 extends over 13 amino acids. Trimming took 4 bases from V and 7 from J; bases not matched to a gene: 4.

The rearrangement links TRBV19 to TRBJ1-5, with 9 bases lining up with TRBD1. CDR1 is LNHDA and CDR2 is SQIVND in the germline V gene (reference sequence). The CDR3 totals 14 residues. V was pared by 4 bases and J by 7 bases, with 5 bases of the junction left unmatched. The CDR3 DNA follows: TGTGCCAGTAGTAAACAGGGGGCCGGACAGCCCCAGCATTTT. As protein: CASSKQGAGQPQHF. Filled out from reference TRBV19 and TRBJ1-5, the complete variable domain reads DGGITQSPKYLFRKEGQNVTLSCEQNLNHDAMYWYRQDPGQGLRLIYYSQIVNDFQKGDIAEGYSVSREKKESFPLTVTSAQKNPTAFYLCASSKQGAGQPQHFGDGTRLSIL.

This clone was seen only once. This chain connects TRBV28 to TRBJ2-2; the match to TRBD2 covers 14 bases. This CDR3 comprises 16 residues. The J segment lost 7 bases and the V segment lost 3 bases, leaving 4 bases of the junction unmatched. CDR1 and CDR2 from the germline V gene are MDHEN and SYDVKM. CDR3 in amino acids: CASSFRTSGRIGELFF. The CDR3 DNA is TGTGCCAGCAGTTTCAGGACTAGCGGGAGGATCGGGGAGCTGTTTTTT.

The chain employs TRBV30 and TRBJ2-3; TRBD1 is a possible D gene (6 bases). This CDR3 is built from 14 residues. V was shortened by 4 bases and J by 4 bases, with 15 bases between the two germline ends. Germline lookup yields CDR1 GTSNPN and CDR2 SVGIG (reference sequence). The CDR3 is CAWNIAGVSDTQYF. The CDR3 DNA follows: TGTGCCTGGAATATTGCAGGGGTGTCAGATACGCAGTATTTT.

This chain's CDR3 is CASSPRWQGGTEAFF. In DNA form, the CDR3 reads TGTGCCAGCAGCCCCCGATGGCAGGGGGGGACTGAAGCTTTCTTT. This chain connects TRBV6-5 to TRBJ1-1, with 7 positions matching TRBD1. J lost 5 bases, V lost 6 bases, and 12 bases had no gene match. Germline V lookup: CDR1 MNHEY, CDR2 SVGAGI. The CDR3 spans 15 residues.

The rearrangement links TRBV19 to TRBJ1-6; D is possibly TRBD1 (5 bases). This CDR3 region has 15 residues. Germline CDR1 and CDR2: LNHDA and SQIVND (reference sequence). V was pared by 7 bases and J by 7 bases, with 17 bases between. The CDR3 coding sequence is TGTGCCAGTACCCCACTCAGGGCCTGGAATTCACCCCTCCACTTT. As protein: CASTPLRAWNSPLHF.

The chain carries TRBV28 and TRBJ2-1; a possible D gene is TRBD1 (6 bases). The V end lost 6 bases, the J end lost 9 bases, and 21 bases lay between the germline ends. Germline V gene data show CDR1 as MDHEN and CDR2 as SYDVKM. The CDR3 sequence is 15 residues long. The CDR3 region is CASSHQGGRGGEQFF. CDR3 in DNA: TGTGCCAGCAGCCATCAGGGTGGCCGAGGGGGTGAGCAGTTCTTC. Looking up the rest from reference TRBV28 and TRBJ2-1 gives the full variable domain: DVKVTQSSRYLVKRTGEKVFLECVQDMDHENMFWYRQDPGLGLRLIYFSYDVKMKEKGDIPEGYSVSREKKERFSLILESASTNQTSMYLCASSHQGGRGGEQFFGPGTRLTVL.

This chain joins TRBV19 and TRBJ1-5; D gene uncertain. The length of the CDR3 is 12 residues. CDR1 LNHDA and CDR2 SQIVND come from the germline V gene (reference sequence). Trimming left V 2 bases short and J 6 bases short, with 5 bases between. In DNA form, the CDR3 reads TGTGCCAGTAGTATATGGTCTCAGCCCCAGCATTTT. This encodes CASSIWSQPQHF.

Here the CDR3 DNA reads TGTGCCAGCAGCGCCCGGAGCGAGAACACTGAAGCTTTCTTT. Its protein product is CASSARSENTEAFF. This chain links TRBV11-3 with TRBJ1-1; D not certain. Germline-derived CDR1 and CDR2 are SGHNT and YENEEA. The ends were cut back, 5 bases at V and 1 base at J, with 11 bases in the middle. The CDR3 loop spans 14 amino acids. Supplemented by reference TRBV11-3 and TRBJ1-1, the full variable domain reads EAGVVQSPRYKIIEKKQPVAFWCNPISGHNTLYWYLQNLGQGPELLIRYENEEAVDDSQLPKDRFSAERLKGVDSTLKIQPAELGDSAVYLCASSARSENTEAFFGQGTRLTVV.

The gene calls are TRBV12-3 or TRBV12-4 and TRBJ1-2; no clear D. CDR3 length: 12 amino acids. The V end lost 3 bases, the J end lost 4 bases, and 6 bases lay between the germline ends. CDR3 amino acids: CASSFQTYGYTF. CDR3 DNA sequence: TGTGCCAGCAGTTTCCAGACCTATGGCTACACCTTC.

This clone was seen only once. This chain joins TRBV12-3 or TRBV12-4 and TRBJ1-6; unclear D gene. This CDR3 region has 13 residues. Trimming removed 5 bases at V and 8 bases at J, with 10 bases between. Written as DNA, the CDR3 is TGTGCCAGCAGTCACGGGAGGGATTCACCCCTCCACTTT. Its protein product is CASSHGRDSPLHF.

This clone was counted only a few times. The chain links TRBV5-1 to TRBJ2-7; 7 bases line up with TRBD2. Per the germline V gene, CDR1 is SGHRS and CDR2 is YFSETQ. The V segment lost 5 bases and the J segment 5 bases; nucleotides outside the gene matches: 16. The CDR3 length is 16 residues. CDR3 loop: CASRKAGANRWDEQYF. CDR3 DNA sequence: TGCGCCAGCAGGAAGGCGGGAGCCAACCGTTGGGACGAGCAGTACTTC.

The rearrangement links TRBV7-3 to TRBJ1-5; no clear D. CDR3 size: 15 residues. Germline CDR1 SGHTA, CDR2 FQGTGA. V lost 4 bases and J lost 0, with 10 bases in between. This chain's CDR3 is CASSSQPHSNQPQHF. The CDR3 nucleotides read TGTGCCAGCAGCTCCCAGCCCCATAGCAATCAGCCCCAGCATTTT.

In the case of this clone: In the same sample, other DNA sequences code for this CDR3. This chain joins TRBV7-3 and TRBJ2-2, with D possibly being TRBD2 (5 bases). CDR3 length: 16 residues. V lost 5 bases, J lost 0 bases, and 13 bases lay in between. Per germline, CDR1 SGHTA and CDR2 FQGTGA. This CDR3 is CASSPSGGSNTGELFF. CDR3 bases: TGTGCCAGCAGCCCGTCCGGCGGGTCGAACACCGGGGAGCTGTTTTTT.

V and J are TRBV9 and TRBJ2-1, with 8 bases that match TRBD2. The CDR3 has 15 residues. CDR1 is SGDLS, CDR2 YYNGEE, per germline. Trimming at V came to 0 bases and at J to 6 bases, leaving 5 bases not matched to a gene. The DNA of the CDR3 is TGTGCCAGCAGCGTAGGTAGCGGGACTACCAATGAGCAGTTCTTC. Translation gives CASSVGSGTTNEQFF.

The chain employs TRBV27 and TRBJ1-1; TRBD1 aligns across 7 bases. The trim removed 3 bases at V and 1 base at J, leaving 5 bases unmatched. The CDR3 loop spans 15 amino acids. From germline, CDR1 is MNHEY and CDR2 SMNVEV (reference sequence). As DNA, the CDR3 is TGTGCCAGCAGTTTCGACCGGACAGGGAACACTGAAGCTTTCTTT. It is translated as CASSFDRTGNTEAFF.